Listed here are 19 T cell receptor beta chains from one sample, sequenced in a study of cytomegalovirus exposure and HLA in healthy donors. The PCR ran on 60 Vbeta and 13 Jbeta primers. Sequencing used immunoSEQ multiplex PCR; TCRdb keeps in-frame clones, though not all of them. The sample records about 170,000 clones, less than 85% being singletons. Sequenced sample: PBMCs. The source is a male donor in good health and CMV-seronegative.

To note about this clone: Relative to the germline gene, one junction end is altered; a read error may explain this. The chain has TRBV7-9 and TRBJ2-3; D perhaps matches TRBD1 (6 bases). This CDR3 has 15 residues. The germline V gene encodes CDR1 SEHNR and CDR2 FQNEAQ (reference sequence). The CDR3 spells CSSSYTGLGTDTQYF. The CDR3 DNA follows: TGTTCCAGCAGCTATACAGGGCTGGGGACAGATACGCAGTATTTT.

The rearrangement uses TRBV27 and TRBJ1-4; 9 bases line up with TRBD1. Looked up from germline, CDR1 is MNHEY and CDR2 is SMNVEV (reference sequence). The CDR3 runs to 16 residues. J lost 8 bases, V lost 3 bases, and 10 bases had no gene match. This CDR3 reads CASSLGTGQGNEKLFF. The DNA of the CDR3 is TGTGCCAGCAGTTTGGGTACGGGACAGGGAAACGAAAAACTGTTTTTT.

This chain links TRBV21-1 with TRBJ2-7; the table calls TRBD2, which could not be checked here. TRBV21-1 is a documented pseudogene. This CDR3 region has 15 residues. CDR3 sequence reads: CASSIWTSGAHEQYF. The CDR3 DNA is TGTGCCAGCAGCATATGGACTAGCGGGGCCCACGAGCAGTACTTC.

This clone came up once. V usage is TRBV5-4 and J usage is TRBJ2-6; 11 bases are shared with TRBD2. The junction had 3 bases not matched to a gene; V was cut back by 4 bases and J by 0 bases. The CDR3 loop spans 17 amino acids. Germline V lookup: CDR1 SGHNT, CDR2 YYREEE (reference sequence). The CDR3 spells CASSLSGGGSGANVLTF. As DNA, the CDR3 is TGTGCCAGCAGCCTTAGCGGGGGGGGCTCTGGGGCCAACGTCCTGACTTTC.

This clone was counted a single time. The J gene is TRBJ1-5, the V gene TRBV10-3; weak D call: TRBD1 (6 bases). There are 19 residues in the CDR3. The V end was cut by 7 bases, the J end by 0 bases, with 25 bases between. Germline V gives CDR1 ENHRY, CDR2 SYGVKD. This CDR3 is CAITPDRRPPNYSNQPQHF. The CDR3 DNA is TGTGCCATCACCCCTGACAGGCGCCCCCCGAACTATAGCAATCAGCCCCAGCATTTT.

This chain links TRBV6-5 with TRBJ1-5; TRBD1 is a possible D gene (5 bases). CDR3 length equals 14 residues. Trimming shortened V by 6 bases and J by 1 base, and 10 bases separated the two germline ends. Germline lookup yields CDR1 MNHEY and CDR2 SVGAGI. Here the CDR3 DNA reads TGTGCCAGCAGGGACACAGGCAGCAATCAGCCCCAGCATTTT. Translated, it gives CASRDTGSNQPQHF.

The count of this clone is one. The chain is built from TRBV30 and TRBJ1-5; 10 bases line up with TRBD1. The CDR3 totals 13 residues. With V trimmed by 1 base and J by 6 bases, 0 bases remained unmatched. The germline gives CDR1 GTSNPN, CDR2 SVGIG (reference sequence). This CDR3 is CAWSGTGGQPQHF. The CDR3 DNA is TGTGCCTGGAGTGGGACAGGGGGTCAGCCCCAGCATTTT.

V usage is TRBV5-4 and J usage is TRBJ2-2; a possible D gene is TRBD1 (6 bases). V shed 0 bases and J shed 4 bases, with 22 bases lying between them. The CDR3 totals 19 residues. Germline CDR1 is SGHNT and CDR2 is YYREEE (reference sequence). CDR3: CASSLGGRQAHSGTGELFF. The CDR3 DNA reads TGTGCCAGCAGCTTGGGGGGCCGACAGGCTCACTCTGGCACCGGGGAGCTGTTTTTT.

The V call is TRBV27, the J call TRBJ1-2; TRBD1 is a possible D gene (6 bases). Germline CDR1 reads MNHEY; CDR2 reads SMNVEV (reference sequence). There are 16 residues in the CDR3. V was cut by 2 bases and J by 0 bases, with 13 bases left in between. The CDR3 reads CASSLLMGAANYGYTF. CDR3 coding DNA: TGTGCCAGCAGTTTACTTATGGGGGCGGCTAACTATGGCTACACCTTC.

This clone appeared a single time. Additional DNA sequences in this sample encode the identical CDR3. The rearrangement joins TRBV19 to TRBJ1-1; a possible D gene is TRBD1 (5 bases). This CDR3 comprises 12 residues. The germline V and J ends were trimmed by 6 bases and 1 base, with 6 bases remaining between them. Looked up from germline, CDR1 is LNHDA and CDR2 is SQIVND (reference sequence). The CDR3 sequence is CASRTGNTEAFF. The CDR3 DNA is TGTGCCAGTAGAACAGGGAACACTGAAGCTTTCTTT.

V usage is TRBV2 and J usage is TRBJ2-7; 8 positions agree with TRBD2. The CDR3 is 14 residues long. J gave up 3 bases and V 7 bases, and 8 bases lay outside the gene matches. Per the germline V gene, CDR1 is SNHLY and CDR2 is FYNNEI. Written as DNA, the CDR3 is TGTGCCAGCACCCCACCTCGGGGGGGCTACGAGCAGTACTTC. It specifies CASTPPRGGYEQYF.

CDR3: CASSLDRGLGEQYF. The CDR3 DNA reads TGTGCCAGCAGCTTAGACAGGGGTCTCGGAGAGCAGTACTTC. The genes are TRBV13 and TRBJ2-7, with 7 bases lining up with TRBD1. The V gene's germline CDR1 is PRHDT and CDR2 FYEKMQ (reference sequence). The CDR3 runs 14 residues. Unmatched junction bases numbered 7, after V lost 1 base and J lost 7 bases.

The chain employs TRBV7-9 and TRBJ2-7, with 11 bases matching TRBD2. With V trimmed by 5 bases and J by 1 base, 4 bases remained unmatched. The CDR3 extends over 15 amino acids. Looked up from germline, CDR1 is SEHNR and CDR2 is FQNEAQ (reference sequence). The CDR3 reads CASSPGTSGSYEQYF. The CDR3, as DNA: TGTGCCAGCAGCCCCGGGACTAGCGGTTCCTACGAGCAGTACTTC.

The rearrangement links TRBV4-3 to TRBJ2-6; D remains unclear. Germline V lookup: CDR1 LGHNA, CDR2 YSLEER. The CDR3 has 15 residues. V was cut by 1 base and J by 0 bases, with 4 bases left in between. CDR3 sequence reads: CASSQGVSGANVLTF. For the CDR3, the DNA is TGCGCCAGCAGCCAAGGAGTCTCTGGGGCCAACGTCCTGACTTTC.

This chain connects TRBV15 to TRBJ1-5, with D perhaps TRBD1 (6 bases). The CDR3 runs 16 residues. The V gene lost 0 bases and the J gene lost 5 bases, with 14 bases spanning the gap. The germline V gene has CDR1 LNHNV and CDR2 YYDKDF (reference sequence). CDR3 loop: CATSRDAGADHQPQHF. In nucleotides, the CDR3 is TGTGCCACCAGCAGAGATGCAGGGGCTGATCATCAGCCCCAGCATTTT.

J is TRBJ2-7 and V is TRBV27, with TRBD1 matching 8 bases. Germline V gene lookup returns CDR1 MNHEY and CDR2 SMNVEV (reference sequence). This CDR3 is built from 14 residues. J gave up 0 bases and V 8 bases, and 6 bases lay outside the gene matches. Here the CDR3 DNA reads TGTGCCAGCTCACGGGACAGGCTCTCCTACGAGCAGTACTTC. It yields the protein CASSRDRLSYEQYF.

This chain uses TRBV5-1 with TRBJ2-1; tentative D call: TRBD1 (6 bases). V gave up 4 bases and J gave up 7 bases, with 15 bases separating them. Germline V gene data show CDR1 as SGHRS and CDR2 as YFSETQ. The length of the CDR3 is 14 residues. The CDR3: CASSMKPGVNEQFF. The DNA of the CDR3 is TGCGCCAGCAGCATGAAACCAGGGGTAAATGAGCAGTTCTTC.

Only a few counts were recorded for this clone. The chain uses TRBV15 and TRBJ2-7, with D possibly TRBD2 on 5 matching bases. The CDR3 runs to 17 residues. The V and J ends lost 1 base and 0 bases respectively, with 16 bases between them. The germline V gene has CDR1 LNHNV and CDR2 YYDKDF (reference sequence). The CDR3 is CATSRGGLSSSSYEQYF. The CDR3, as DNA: TGTGCCACCAGCAGAGGTGGACTCTCTTCAAGCTCCTACGAGCAGTACTTC. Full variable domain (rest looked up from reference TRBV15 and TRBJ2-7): DAMVIQNPRYQVTQFGKPVTLSCSQTLNHNVMYWYQQKSSQAPKLLFHYYDKDFNNEADTPDNFQSRRPNTSFCFLDIRSPGLGDTAMYLCATSRGGLSSSSYEQYFGPGTRLTVT.

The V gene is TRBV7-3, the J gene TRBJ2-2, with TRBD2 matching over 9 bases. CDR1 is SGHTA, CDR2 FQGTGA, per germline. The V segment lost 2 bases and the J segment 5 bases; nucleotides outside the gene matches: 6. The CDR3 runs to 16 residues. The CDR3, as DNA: TGTGCCAGCAGCTTAGTAGCGGGAGATTTGACCGGGGAGCTGTTTTTT. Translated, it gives CASSLVAGDLTGELFF.